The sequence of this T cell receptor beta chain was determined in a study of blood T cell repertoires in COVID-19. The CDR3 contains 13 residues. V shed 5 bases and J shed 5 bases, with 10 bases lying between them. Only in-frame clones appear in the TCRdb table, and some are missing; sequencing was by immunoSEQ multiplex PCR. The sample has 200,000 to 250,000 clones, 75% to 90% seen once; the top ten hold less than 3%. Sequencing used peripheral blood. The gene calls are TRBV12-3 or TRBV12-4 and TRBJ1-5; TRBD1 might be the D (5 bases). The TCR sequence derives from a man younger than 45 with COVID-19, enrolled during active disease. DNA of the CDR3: TGTGCCAGCAGTCGGGGGTGGGATCAGCCCCAGCATTTT. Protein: CASSRGWDQPQHF.